What follows describes a single TCR beta chain. What it binds is not known. Only CD45RO-negative cells positively selected for CCR7 counted as naive CD8 cells, so terminally differentiated effector memory CD45RA+ cells were excluded. The record originates from a study of shared clonotypes between healthy human individuals. Overall study results and limits: The authors sampled blood alone, and tissue repertoires likely differ.

The CDR3 covers 16 residues. Trimming took 7 bases from V and 0 from J, leaving 17 bases between them. Per germline, CDR1 MNHEY and CDR2 SMNVEV (reference sequence). Once extracted for a subset, genomic DNA was divided evenly among several immunoSEQ plates. Each PCR replicate from the sorted subsets contained about 180 ng DNA, which is about 31,000 T cell genomes. As originally analysed: Quality scores were absent from the junction-only immunoSEQ sequences, so filtering differed. The method was immunoSEQ multiplex PCR; TCRdb's version includes in-frame clones alone and lacks a portion of them. D and trimming come from the DNA, and the V and J calls and clone size come from that table. The sample lists about 610,000 clones; around 96% were seen once.

The chain is built from TRBV27 and TRBJ2-3; either TRBD1 or TRBD2 may supply D (5 bases each). The specimen was naive CD8+ T cells sorted from blood. The TCR originated in a woman aged 30 to 39 in good health. The CDR3, as DNA: TGTGCCAGCACCCGCGGGTGGGGCTTTAGCACAGATACGCAGTATTTT. This translates into CASTRGWGFSTDTQYF.